These 23 T cell receptor beta chains share one sample of origin, sequenced in a study of blood T cell repertoires in COVID-19. Assay: immunoSEQ multiplex PCR; the TCRdb copy retains only in-frame clones and omits some. The sample consists of about 110,000 clones, 71% of them appearing once. Sequencing used peripheral blood. Receptors originate from a human donor with acute or convalescent COVID-19. The donor label of this sample is uncertain.

V and J are TRBV3-1 (or the pseudogene TRBV3-2) and TRBJ2-4; TRBD2 is a possible D gene (6 bases). This CDR3 region has 16 residues. Germline CDR1 and CDR2: LGHDT and YNNKEL (reference sequence). Trimming shortened V by 3 bases and J by 1 base, and 13 bases separated the two germline ends. This chain's CDR3 is CASSQGPGGAKNIQYF. CDR3 nucleotides: TGTGCCAGCAGCCAGGGCCCCGGAGGGGCCAAAAACATTCAGTACTTC.

The CDR3 sequence: CASSADRTYGYTF. The CDR3 coding sequence is TGTGCCAGCAGCGCCGACAGGACGTATGGCTACACCTTC. The V and J genes are TRBV7-2 and TRBJ1-2, with D maybe TRBD1 (6 bases). The CDR3 is made up of 13 amino acids. The V and J ends lost 5 bases and 5 bases respectively, with 12 bases between them. Germline V CDR1 and CDR2: SGHTA, FQGNSA.

This chain uses TRBV30 with TRBJ2-3; possible D gene TRBD1, 7 bases. This CDR3 has 15 amino acids. Germline values: CDR1 GTSNPN, CDR2 SVGIG (reference sequence). V was shortened by 5 bases and J by 4 bases, with 19 bases between the two germline ends. This CDR3 reads CAWGRPGGSADTQYF. The CDR3 bases are TGTGCCTGGGGCCGTCCAGGGGGGTCGGCAGATACGCAGTATTTT. Drawing the rest from reference TRBV30 and TRBJ2-3, the complete variable domain is SQTIHQWPATLVQPVGSPLSLECTVEGTSNPNLYWYRQAAGRGLQLLFYSVGIGQISSEVPQNLSASRPQDRQFILSSKKLLLSDSGFYLCAWGRPGGSADTQYFGPGTRLTVL.

The chain joins TRBV7-2 to TRBJ1-5, with 10 nucleotides matching TRBD1. CDR1 is SGHTA, CDR2 FQGNSA, per germline. V was clipped by 5 bases and J by 5 bases; unmatched bases: 3. The CDR3 sequence is 14 residues long. The chain's CDR3 is CASSETGGHQPQHF. CDR3 nucleotides: TGTGCCAGCAGCGAGACAGGGGGCCATCAGCCCCAGCATTTT.

V usage is TRBV7-9 and J usage is TRBJ1-1; D is unresolved. Germline values: CDR1 SEHNR, CDR2 FQNEAQ (reference sequence). Trimming cost V 1 base and J 1 base, with 4 bases left between them. This CDR3 is 13 amino acids long. CDR3 protein: CASSLERNTEAFF. The CDR3 DNA follows: TGTGCCAGCAGCTTAGAGAGGAACACTGAAGCTTTCTTT.

The chain combines TRBV21-1 with TRBJ1-5. TRBV21-1 is a documented pseudogene. The CDR3 is 14 amino acids. The CDR3, as DNA: TGTGCCAGCAGCCTGGGGGGGTGCAATCAGCCCCAGCATTTT. Protein: CASSLGGCNQPQHF.

This clone was detected once. The chain uses TRBV29-1 and TRBJ2-7; D may be TRBD2 (5 bases). CDR1 and CDR2 (germline): SQVTM, ANQGSEA. V lost 5 bases and J lost 2, with 13 bases in between. The CDR3 consists of 13 residues. The CDR3 sequence is CSVPGRVPYEQYV. The CDR3 DNA sequence: TGCAGCGTTCCCGGGCGGGTCCCCTACGAGCAGTACGTC.

The V and J genes are TRBV5-1 and TRBJ1-1; the D gene is possibly TRBD1 (5 bases). There are 16 residues in the CDR3. Looked up from germline, CDR1 is SGHRS and CDR2 is YFSETQ. V shed 1 base and J shed 5 bases, with 18 bases lying between them. CDR3: CASSLSRGVVGTEAFF. CDR3 DNA sequence: TGCGCCAGCAGCTTGTCCCGGGGGGTGGTTGGAACTGAAGCTTTCTTT.

The chain combines TRBV3-1 (or the pseudogene TRBV3-2) with TRBJ2-5; 9 nucleotides match TRBD2. The junction had 10 bases not matched to a gene; V was cut back by 1 base and J by 4 bases. CDR3 size: 17 residues. CDR1 and CDR2 from the germline V gene are LGHDT and YNNKEL (reference sequence). The CDR3 nucleotides are TGTGCCAGCAGCCAAGTTCAGGGCGGGGGGGCCTTAGAGACCCAGTACTTC. This sequence encodes CASSQVQGGGALETQYF.

The table lists this clone with a few counts. This chain joins TRBV28 and TRBJ2-7; maybe TRBD1 (6 bases). Germline CDR1 MDHEN, CDR2 SYDVKM. With 2 bases removed from V and 5 bases from J, the gap between germline ends came to 10 bases. This CDR3 comprises 13 residues. The CDR3 DNA is TGTGCCAGCAGTTTAATTACAGGGAACGAGCAGTACGTC. Protein: CASSLITGNEQYV.

This clone showed up just once. The chain couples TRBV7-3 to TRBJ2-7; D might be TRBD2 (7 bases). Trimming stripped 2 bases from V and 7 bases from J, with 18 bases between. Germline V gene data show CDR1 as SGHTA and CDR2 as FQGTGA. The CDR3 is 15 residues long. Here the CDR3 DNA reads TGTGCCAGCAGCTTACAGGGAGGGGGGCTAGGTGAGCAGTACTTC. Residues: CASSLQGGGLGEQYF.

Turning to this clone: This may be a read error: a much more frequent sequence differs by one nucleotide. V and J are TRBV2 and TRBJ1-2, with unresolved D. CDR1 is SNHLY, CDR2 FYNNEI, per germline. The CDR3 contains 12 residues. The CDR3 DNA reads TGTGCCGGCAGTGAACATAACTATGGCTACACCTTC. The encoded protein is CAGSEHNYGYTF. The full variable domain, rest sourced from reference TRBV2 and TRBJ1-2, is EPEVTQTPSHQVTQMGQEVILRCVPISNHLYFYWYRQILGQKVEFLVSFYNNEISEKSEIFDDQFSVERPDGSNFTLKIRSTKLEDSAMYFCAGSEHNYGYTFGSGTRLTVV.

J is TRBJ1-2 and V is TRBV10-3; D not resolved. Germline values: CDR1 ENHRY, CDR2 SYGVKD. The ends were cut back, 4 bases at V and 3 bases at J, with 18 bases in the middle. The CDR3 spans 16 residues. The CDR3 nucleotides read TGTGCCATCAGTGGGGGAGAGTTCTCTATGGACTATGGCTACACCTTC. Translating gives CAISGGEFSMDYGYTF.

This chain links TRBV9 with TRBJ2-1; TRBD2 aligns across 7 bases. CDR3 size: 13 residues. Losses at the gene ends were 0 bases for V and 10 bases for J; bases not matched to a gene: 4. In germline, CDR1 is SGDLS, CDR2 YYNGEE. The CDR3 reads CASSVEVGGEQFF. The CDR3, as DNA: TGTGCCAGCAGCGTAGAGGTCGGGGGGGAGCAGTTCTTC.

This chain links TRBV24-1 with TRBJ2-3; no firm D call. The germline V and J ends were trimmed by 1 base and 0 bases, with 7 bases remaining between them. This CDR3 is built from 15 residues. Germline values: CDR1 KGHDR, CDR2 SFDVKD. CDR3 residues: CATSDFESSTDTQYF. In DNA, the CDR3 is TGTGCCACCAGTGATTTTGAGTCTAGCACAGATACGCAGTATTTT.

The gene calls are TRBV29-1 and TRBJ2-7, with 8 bases identical to TRBD1. The V and J ends lost 6 bases and 3 bases, in that order; junction bases with no gene match: 7. Germline CDR1 SQVTM, CDR2 ANQGSEA. The CDR3 runs 13 residues. As DNA, the CDR3 is TGCAGCGTGGAACCTGACAGGGGCTACGAGCAGTACTTC. Translation gives CSVEPDRGYEQYF.

The CDR3 sequence is CASGTGFDYGYTF. The CDR3 DNA reads TGCGCCAGTGGAACAGGGTTCGACTATGGCTACACCTTC. The rearrangement links TRBV5-1 to TRBJ1-2, with a possible D match to TRBD1 (6 bases). V was trimmed by 8 bases and J by 3 bases, leaving 14 bases between them. CDR3 length: 13 amino acids. CDR1 is SGHRS, CDR2 YFSETQ, per germline.

The genes are TRBV7-2 and TRBJ2-7, with 9 bases lining up with TRBD1. The CDR3 runs to 14 residues. V shed 5 bases, J shed 5 bases, and the junction held 7 bases outside the gene matches. Germline lookup yields CDR1 SGHTA and CDR2 FQGNSA. This CDR3 reads CASSPGQGTNEQYF. The CDR3 bases are TGTGCCAGCAGCCCGGGACAGGGAACTAACGAGCAGTACTTC. Full variable domain (missing parts from reference TRBV7-2 and TRBJ2-7): GAGVSQSPSNKVTEKGKDVELRCDPISGHTALYWYRQSLGQGLEFLIYFQGNSAPDKSGLPSDRFSAERTGGSVSTLTIQRTQQEDSAVYLCASSPGQGTNEQYFGPGTRLTVT.

This clone was picked up a small number of times. The V and J genes are TRBV2 and TRBJ2-3, with 8 positions matching TRBD1. Germline CDR1 is SNHLY and CDR2 is FYNNEI. With V trimmed by 4 bases and J by 9 bases, 3 bases remained unmatched. There are 12 residues in the CDR3. In nucleotides, the CDR3 is TGTGCCAGCAGTGCGGGACAGGTAACGCAGTATTTT. Translation gives CASSAGQVTQYF.

This rearrangement joins TRBV28 to TRBJ2-5, with D maybe TRBD2 (5 bases). The CDR3 sequence is 15 residues long. With 5 bases removed from V and 5 bases from J, the gap between germline ends came to 18 bases. The germline V gene encodes CDR1 MDHEN and CDR2 SYDVKM. The CDR3, as DNA: TGTGCCAGCAGTCGTTCTGGACTGGGCGCGGAGACCCAGTACTTC. It specifies CASSRSGLGAETQYF.

The chain joins TRBV28 to TRBJ1-1; D ambiguous. From germline, CDR1 is MDHEN and CDR2 SYDVKM. This CDR3 comprises 12 residues. V was cut by 2 bases and J by 11 bases, with 12 bases left in between. The CDR3 is CASSLRQVGAFF. The DNA of the CDR3 is TGTGCCAGCAGTTTAAGGCAGGTTGGGGCTTTCTTT.

V and J are TRBV21-1 and TRBJ1-1; TRBD1, the table's D call, was not compared with the DNA. TRBV21-1 is given as a pseudogene. This CDR3 is 13 amino acids long. The CDR3 loop is CASSKNVTLEAFF. CDR3 DNA: TGTGCCAGCAGCAAAAATGTGACACTCGAAGCTTTCTTT.

The chain combines TRBV18 with TRBJ2-6, with a possible D match to TRBD2 (5 bases). CDR3 length equals 15 residues. Germline V CDR1 and CDR2: KGHSH, LQKENI. Trimming removed 4 bases from V and 2 bases from J, with 9 bases in between. CDR3 DNA sequence: TGTGCCAGCTCACTAACTAGAGCTGGGGCCAACGTCCTGACTTTC. This translates into CASSLTRAGANVLTF.